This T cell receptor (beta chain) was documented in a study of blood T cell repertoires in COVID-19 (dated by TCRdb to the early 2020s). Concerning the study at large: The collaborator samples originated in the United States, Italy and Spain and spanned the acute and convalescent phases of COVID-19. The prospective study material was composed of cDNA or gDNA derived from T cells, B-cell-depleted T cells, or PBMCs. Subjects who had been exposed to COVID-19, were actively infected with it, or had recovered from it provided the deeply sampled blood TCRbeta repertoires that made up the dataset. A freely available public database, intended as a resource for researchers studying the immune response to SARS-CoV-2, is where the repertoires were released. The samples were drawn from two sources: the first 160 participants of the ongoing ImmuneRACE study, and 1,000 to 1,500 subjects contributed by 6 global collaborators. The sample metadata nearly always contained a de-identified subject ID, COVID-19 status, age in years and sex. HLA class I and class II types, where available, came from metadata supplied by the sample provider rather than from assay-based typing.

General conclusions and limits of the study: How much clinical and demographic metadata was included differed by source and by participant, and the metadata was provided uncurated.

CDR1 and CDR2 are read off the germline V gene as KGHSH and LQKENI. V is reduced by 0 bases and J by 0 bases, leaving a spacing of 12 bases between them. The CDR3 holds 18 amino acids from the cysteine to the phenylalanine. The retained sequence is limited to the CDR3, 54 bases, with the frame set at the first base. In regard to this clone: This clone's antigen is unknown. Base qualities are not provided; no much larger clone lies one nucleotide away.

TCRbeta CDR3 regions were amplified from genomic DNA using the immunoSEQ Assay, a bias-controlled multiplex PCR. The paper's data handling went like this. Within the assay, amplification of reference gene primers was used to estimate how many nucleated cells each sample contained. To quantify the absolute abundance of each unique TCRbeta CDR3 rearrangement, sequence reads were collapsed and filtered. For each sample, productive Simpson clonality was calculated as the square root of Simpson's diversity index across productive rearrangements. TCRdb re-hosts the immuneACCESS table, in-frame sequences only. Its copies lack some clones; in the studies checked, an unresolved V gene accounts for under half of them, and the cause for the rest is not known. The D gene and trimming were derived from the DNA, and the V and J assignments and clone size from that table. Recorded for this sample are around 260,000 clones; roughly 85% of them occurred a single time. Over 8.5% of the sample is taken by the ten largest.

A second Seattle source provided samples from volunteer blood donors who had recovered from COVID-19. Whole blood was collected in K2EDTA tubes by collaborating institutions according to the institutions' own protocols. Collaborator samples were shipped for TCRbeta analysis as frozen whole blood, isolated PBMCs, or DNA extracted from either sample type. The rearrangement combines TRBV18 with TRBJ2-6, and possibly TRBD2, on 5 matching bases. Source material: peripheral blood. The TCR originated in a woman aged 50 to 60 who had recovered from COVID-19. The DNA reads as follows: TGTGCCAGCTCACCACCGAACCTCCGGGGCTCTGGGGCCAACGTCCTGACTTTC. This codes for CASSPPNLRGSGANVLTF.